This is a list of T cell receptor beta chains from one sample in a study of blood T cell repertoires in COVID-19. The table came from immunoSEQ multiplex PCR; TCRdb's copy has only in-frame clones and leaves some out. The table includes approximately 120,000 clones, approximately 85% detected once. Sequencing was performed on peripheral blood. These receptor sequences come from a woman older than 75 with COVID-19, enrolled during active disease. Each CDR3 is given with its conserved first and last residue. A D gene is named only where the DNA matches it firmly. Not every row has a clone size; where given, it reads once, few, many or a size class.

CDR3aa: CASSEGAGGPSTDTQYF
CDR3nt: TGTGCCAGCAGTGAGGGAGCGGGAGGGCCCTCGACAGATACGCAGTATTTT
abundance: .
len: 17
d_gene: TRBD2
j_gene: TRBJ2-3
v_gene: TRBV2

CDR3aa: CASSYSESNQPQHF
CDR3nt: TGTGCCAGCAGTTACTCGGAGAGCAATCAGCCCCAGCATTTT
abundance: .
len: 14
d_gene: .
j_gene: TRBJ1-5
v_gene: TRBV6-6

CDR3aa: CASSPLTGNQPQHF
CDR3nt: TGTGCCAGCAGCCCCCTGACAGGCAATCAGCCCCAGCATTTT
abundance: .
len: 14
d_gene: .
j_gene: TRBJ1-5
v_gene: TRBV6-2/TRBV6-3

CDR3aa: CASSPQGRGTAFF
CDR3nt: TGTGCCAGTAGTCCCCAAGGACGGGGGACAGCTTTCTTT
abundance: .
len: 13
d_gene: .
j_gene: TRBJ1-1
v_gene: TRBV19

CDR3aa: CSASSGSFYEQYF
CDR3nt: TGCAGCGCATCCAGCGGGAGCTTTTACGAGCAGTACTTC
abundance: .
len: 13
d_gene: TRBD2
j_gene: TRBJ2-7
v_gene: TRBV29-1

CDR3aa: CASSPGQGYEQYF
CDR3nt: TGTGCCAGCAGCCCCGGACAGGGGTACGAGCAGTACTTC
abundance: few
len: 13
d_gene: TRBD1
j_gene: TRBJ2-7
v_gene: TRBV7-9

CDR3aa: CASSLTGNYQPQHF
CDR3nt: TGTGCCAGCAGCCTAACAGGGAACTATCAGCCCCAGCATTTT
abundance: .
len: 14
d_gene: .
j_gene: TRBJ1-5
v_gene: TRBV5-5

CDR3aa: CASSSQPTGPQSYEQYF
CDR3nt: TGTGCCAGCAGTTCACAACCTACAGGTCCTCAATCCTACGAGCAGTACTTC
abundance: .
len: 17
d_gene: .
j_gene: TRBJ2-7
v_gene: TRBV27

CDR3aa: CASSATGGNTGELFF
CDR3nt: TGTGCCAGTAGTGCGACAGGGGGCAACACCGGGGAGCTGTTTTTT
abundance: .
len: 15
d_gene: TRBD1
j_gene: TRBJ2-2
v_gene: TRBV19

CDR3aa: CASSLTLALEGELFF
CDR3nt: TGTGCCAGCAGCTTAACGCTGGCGCTGGAGGGGGAGCTGTTTTTT
abundance: .
len: 15
d_gene: .
j_gene: TRBJ2-2
v_gene: TRBV7-3

CDR3aa: CASSTDRGPYNEQFF
CDR3nt: TGTGCCAGTAGTACGGACAGGGGACCCTACAATGAGCAGTTCTTC
abundance: .
len: 15
d_gene: TRBD1
j_gene: TRBJ2-1
v_gene: TRBV19

CDR3aa: CASSYSPPGQPRYEQYF
CDR3nt: TGTGCCAGCAGTTACTCTCCCCCGGGACAGCCTCGCTACGAGCAGTACTTC
abundance: once
len: 17
d_gene: TRBD1
j_gene: TRBJ2-7
v_gene: TRBV27

CDR3aa: CASSVDEDSSYEQYF
CDR3nt: TGTGCCAGCAGCGTAGATGAGGATAGCTCCTACGAGCAGTACTTC
abundance: .
len: 15
d_gene: .
j_gene: TRBJ2-7
v_gene: TRBV9

CDR3aa: CASSDIHEQYF
CDR3nt: TGTGCCAGTAGTGACATCCACGAGCAGTACTTC
abundance: .
len: 11
d_gene: .
j_gene: TRBJ2-7
v_gene: TRBV19

CDR3aa: CASSRGPGAGAISNEQFF
CDR3nt: TGTGCCAGTAGTAGAGGCCCGGGAGCGGGAGCTATTTCGAATGAGCAGTTCTTC
abundance: .
len: 18
d_gene: TRBD2
j_gene: TRBJ2-1
v_gene: TRBV19

CDR3aa: CASSWTSGSYEQYF
CDR3nt: TGTGCCAGCAGCTGGACTAGCGGGAGTTACGAGCAGTACTTC
abundance: .
len: 14
d_gene: TRBD2
j_gene: TRBJ2-7
v_gene: TRBV6-6

CDR3aa: CASSFAPGGGSYEQYF
CDR3nt: TGTGCCAGCAGTTTTGCTCCCGGGGGGGGCTCCTACGAGCAGTACTTC
abundance: .
len: 16
d_gene: TRBD2
j_gene: TRBJ2-7
v_gene: TRBV28

CDR3aa: CASSLGDRYNEQFF
CDR3nt: TGTGCCAGCAGTTTAGGGGACAGGTACAATGAGCAGTTCTTC
abundance: few
len: 14
d_gene: TRBD1
j_gene: TRBJ2-1
v_gene: TRBV28

CDR3aa: CASSPSGTSGIEQFF
CDR3nt: TGTGCCAGCAGTCCCTCGGGGACTAGCGGGATTGAGCAGTTCTTC
abundance: .
len: 15
d_gene: TRBD2
j_gene: TRBJ2-1
v_gene: TRBV6-5

CDR3aa: CATSESGTGAEDTQYF
CDR3nt: TGTGCCACCAGTGAATCCGGGACAGGGGCCGAAGATACGCAGTATTTT
abundance: .
len: 16
d_gene: TRBD1
j_gene: TRBJ2-3
v_gene: TRBV24-1

CDR3aa: CATSPNTNTGELFF
CDR3nt: TGTGCCACCAGTCCTAATACGAACACCGGGGAGCTGTTTTTT
abundance: .
len: 14
d_gene: .
j_gene: TRBJ2-2
v_gene: TRBV24-1

CDR3aa: CASSHSGWTGAGGELFF
CDR3nt: TGCGCCAGCAGCCACTCCGGGTGGACAGGGGCCGGGGGGGAGCTGTTTTTT
abundance: .
len: 17
d_gene: TRBD1
j_gene: TRBJ2-2
v_gene: TRBV4-3

CDR3aa: CASSVLMTGGDGYTF
CDR3nt: TGTGCCAGTAGTGTACTAATGACAGGGGGCGATGGCTACACCTTC
abundance: .
len: 15
d_gene: TRBD1
j_gene: TRBJ1-2
v_gene: TRBV19

CDR3aa: CATSDFRRGNEQYF
CDR3nt: TGTGCCACCAGTGATTTTAGGCGGGGGAACGAGCAGTACTTC
abundance: .
len: 14
d_gene: TRBD2
j_gene: TRBJ2-7
v_gene: TRBV24-1

CDR3aa: CASSEGGQGKMSPLHF
CDR3nt: TGTGCCAGCAGTGAAGGAGGACAGGGTAAAATGTCACCCCTCCACTTT
abundance: .
len: 16
d_gene: TRBD1
j_gene: TRBJ1-6
v_gene: TRBV6-1

CDR3aa: CASSLPTGIGAEAFF
CDR3nt: TGTGCCAGCAGCCTACCGACAGGGATTGGCGCTGAAGCTTTCTTT
abundance: once
len: 15
d_gene: TRBD1
j_gene: TRBJ1-1
v_gene: TRBV5-4

CDR3aa: CASAAAGSYEQYF
CDR3nt: TGTGCCAGCGCGGCCGCGGGCTCCTACGAGCAGTACTTC
abundance: few
len: 13
d_gene: .
j_gene: TRBJ2-7
v_gene: TRBV12-3/TRBV12-4

CDR3aa: CASSPGGVLYNSPLHF
CDR3nt: TGTGCCAGCAGCCCGGGGGGGGTTCTTTATAATTCACCCCTCCACTTT
abundance: .
len: 16
d_gene: .
j_gene: TRBJ1-6
v_gene: TRBV5-4

CDR3aa: CATSRDRGGTNEQFF
CDR3nt: TGTGCCACCAGCAGAGATCGGGGTGGGACTAATGAGCAGTTCTTC
abundance: .
len: 15
d_gene: .
j_gene: TRBJ2-1
v_gene: TRBV15

CDR3aa: CASSPLGLAGGREQFF
CDR3nt: TGTGCCAGCAGCCCCCTCGGACTAGCGGGAGGTCGGGAGCAGTTCTTC
abundance: .
len: 16
d_gene: TRBD2
j_gene: TRBJ2-1
v_gene: TRBV7-9

CDR3aa: CASSFGGNWGNSPLHF
CDR3nt: TGTGCCAGCAGCTTTGGGGGCAATTGGGGTAATTCACCCCTCCACTTT
abundance: .
len: 16
d_gene: .
j_gene: TRBJ1-6
v_gene: TRBV5-4

CDR3aa: CATSVRNRGHYEQYF
CDR3nt: TGTGCCACCAGTGTCCGAAACAGGGGACACTACGAGCAGTACTTC
abundance: .
len: 15
d_gene: TRBD1
j_gene: TRBJ2-7
v_gene: TRBV24-1

CDR3aa: CASSTPGGPYEQYF
CDR3nt: TGTGCCAGTAGTACACCAGGGGGCCCTTACGAGCAGTACTTC
abundance: .
len: 14
d_gene: TRBD1
j_gene: TRBJ2-7
v_gene: TRBV19

CDR3aa: CASSPHPTGTVGSPLHF
CDR3nt: TGTGCCAGCAGCCCGCACCCTACAGGGACGGTCGGGTCACCCCTCCACTTT
abundance: .
len: 17
d_gene: .
j_gene: TRBJ1-6
v_gene: TRBV14

CDR3aa: CASSSSGRKVPYEQYF
CDR3nt: TGTGCCAGCAGTTCTAGCGGGAGAAAGGTCCCCTACGAGCAGTACTTC
abundance: .
len: 16
d_gene: TRBD2
j_gene: TRBJ2-7
v_gene: TRBV28

CDR3aa: CASSLGGMVNEAFF
CDR3nt: TGTGCCAGCAGTTTGGGGGGTATGGTGAATGAAGCTTTCTTT
abundance: .
len: 14
d_gene: .
j_gene: TRBJ1-1
v_gene: TRBV28

CDR3aa: CASDRGLGEQYF
CDR3nt: TGTGCCAGCGACCGGGGACTTGGCGAGCAGTACTTC
abundance: .
len: 12
d_gene: .
j_gene: TRBJ2-7
v_gene: TRBV28

CDR3aa: CASSVTLLATSTDTQYF
CDR3nt: TGTGCCAGCAGCGTGACACTACTAGCGACAAGCACAGATACGCAGTATTTT
abundance: .
len: 17
d_gene: TRBD2
j_gene: TRBJ2-3
v_gene: TRBV7-2

CDR3aa: CASSVDGGWAFF
CDR3nt: TGTGCCAGCAGCGTCGACGGGGGATGGGCTTTCTTT
abundance: .
len: 12
d_gene: .
j_gene: TRBJ1-1
v_gene: TRBV9

CDR3aa: CASSILGSNTGELFF
CDR3nt: TGTGCCAGTAGTATTCTAGGATCGAACACCGGGGAGCTGTTTTTT
abundance: .
len: 15
d_gene: .
j_gene: TRBJ2-2
v_gene: TRBV19

CDR3aa: CASSQSGILGEQYF
CDR3nt: TGTGCCAGCAGCCAAAGCGGGATTTTGGGCGAGCAGTACTTC
abundance: .
len: 14
d_gene: TRBD2
j_gene: TRBJ2-7
v_gene: TRBV14

CDR3aa: CATSAGKRNTEAFF
CDR3nt: TGTGCCACCAGTGCCGGGAAGAGGAACACTGAAGCTTTCTTT
abundance: .
len: 14
d_gene: .
j_gene: TRBJ1-1
v_gene: TRBV24-1

CDR3aa: CASSYQGSYTF
CDR3nt: TGTGCCAGCAGTTACCAGGGGAGCTACACCTTC
abundance: .
len: 11
d_gene: .
j_gene: TRBJ1-2
v_gene: TRBV6-5

CDR3aa: CASSPGQGQNIQYF
CDR3nt: TGTGCCAGCAGCCCGGGACAGGGTCAAAACATTCAGTACTTC
abundance: .
len: 14
d_gene: TRBD1
j_gene: TRBJ2-4
v_gene: TRBV7-9

CDR3aa: CASSGSGNEQFF
CDR3nt: TGTGCCAGCAGCGGGAGTGGTAATGAGCAGTTCTTC
abundance: few
len: 12
d_gene: .
j_gene: TRBJ2-1
v_gene: TRBV14

CDR3aa: CASSLNRDTGELFF
CDR3nt: TGCGCCAGCAGCTTGAACAGGGACACCGGGGAGCTGTTTTTT
abundance: once
len: 14
d_gene: .
j_gene: TRBJ2-2
v_gene: TRBV5-1

CDR3aa: CATAEAAGISGANVLTF
CDR3nt: TGTGCCACCGCCGAAGCAGCGGGAATCTCTGGGGCCAACGTCCTGACTTTC
abundance: .
len: 17
d_gene: TRBD2
j_gene: TRBJ2-6
v_gene: TRBV10-3

CDR3aa: CASSRRTDTQYF
CDR3nt: TGTGCCAGCAGCCGCCGGACAGATACGCAGTATTTT
abundance: once
len: 12
d_gene: .
j_gene: TRBJ2-3
v_gene: TRBV12-3/TRBV12-4

CDR3aa: CSPRPRAGNQPQHF
CDR3nt: TGCAGCCCCCGTCCGAGGGCTGGCAATCAGCCCCAGCATTTT
abundance: .
len: 14
d_gene: .
j_gene: TRBJ1-5
v_gene: TRBV29-1

CDR3aa: CASSLGQATYEQYF
CDR3nt: TGTGCCAGCAGCTTAGGACAGGCAACCTACGAGCAGTACTTC
abundance: once
len: 14
d_gene: .
j_gene: TRBJ2-7
v_gene: TRBV7-2

CDR3aa: CASSPTMAGYGYTF
CDR3nt: TGTGCCAGCAGTCCAACGATGGCTGGCTATGGCTACACCTTC
abundance: .
len: 14
d_gene: .
j_gene: TRBJ1-2
v_gene: TRBV6-5

CDR3aa: CASSVYQAGLGYEQYF
CDR3nt: TGTGCCAGTAGTGTCTATCAGGCCGGACTAGGTTACGAGCAGTACTTC
abundance: .
len: 16
d_gene: TRBD2
j_gene: TRBJ2-7
v_gene: TRBV19

CDR3aa: CASPEAFSYNEQFF
CDR3nt: TGTGCCAGTCCTGAGGCGTTCTCCTACAATGAGCAGTTCTTC
abundance: once
len: 14
d_gene: .
j_gene: TRBJ2-1
v_gene: TRBV19

CDR3aa: CASSIDYDAEQFF
CDR3nt: TGTGCCAGCAGTATAGACTACGACGCTGAGCAGTTCTTC
abundance: .
len: 13
d_gene: .
j_gene: TRBJ2-1
v_gene: TRBV27

CDR3aa: CASSPSGRNTQYF
CDR3nt: TGTGCCAGCAGCCCCTCAGGGAGGAATACGCAGTATTTT
abundance: .
len: 13
d_gene: .
j_gene: TRBJ2-3
v_gene: TRBV9

CDR3aa: CASSYGLAGGPAKNIQYF
CDR3nt: TGTGCCAGCAGTTATGGACTAGCGGGAGGGCCGGCTAAAAACATTCAGTACTTC
abundance: .
len: 18
d_gene: TRBD2
j_gene: TRBJ2-4
v_gene: TRBV27

CDR3aa: CASSGTGRYGYTF
CDR3nt: TGTGCCAGCAGTGGGACAGGACGCTATGGCTACACCTTC
abundance: .
len: 13
d_gene: TRBD1
j_gene: TRBJ1-2
v_gene: TRBV25-1

CDR3aa: CASSEGLAGGVTQYF
CDR3nt: TGTGCCAGCAGTGAGGGACTAGCGGGAGGCGTTACCCAGTACTTC
abundance: .
len: 15
d_gene: TRBD2
j_gene: TRBJ2-5
v_gene: TRBV2

CDR3aa: CASSILSREREQYF
CDR3nt: TGTGCCAGCTCGATCCTTTCCCGGGAACGAGAGCAGTACTTC
abundance: .
len: 14
d_gene: .
j_gene: TRBJ2-7
v_gene: TRBV18

CDR3aa: CASSDTLDTQYF
CDR3nt: TGTGCCAGCAGTGACACTTTAGATACGCAGTATTTT
abundance: .
len: 12
d_gene: .
j_gene: TRBJ2-3
v_gene: TRBV6-2/TRBV6-3